The rows below give T cell receptor beta chains drawn from one sample of a study of T cells after yellow fever vaccination. MiXCR was run by TCRdb on the 5' RACE reads, yielding one entry per CDR3 protein. The sample includes 85,000 to 100,000 distinct CDR3 sequences, roughly 5.8% seen only once; the top ten take over 40%. The material was CD8+ T cells sorted from PBMCs, obtained 10 days after the yellow fever booster vaccination. Receptors were obtained from a man younger than 30 who received the YFV17D yellow fever vaccine. The CDR3 runs from the conserved cysteine through the conserved F or W. The order of the fields is CDR3 DNA, CDR3 protein, V gene, J gene, D gene, clone size. D genes are given only for firm matches. Where a row states a size, it is once, few, many or the class of an expanded clone; other rows omit it.

CDR3 DNA: TGCGCCAGCAGCCCGCCAAGTGAAACTTTAATCGGACAGGGGGCAACCTATGGCTACACCTTC; CDR3 protein: CASSPPSETLIGQGATYGYTF; V gene: TRBV4-1; J gene: TRBJ1-2; D gene: TRBD1; clone size: few
CDR3 DNA: TGTGCCAGCAGCCCGGCTTGGGGTAGTGTCGCAGATACGCAGTATTTT; CDR3 protein: CASSPAWGSVADTQYF; V gene: TRBV5-5; J gene: TRBJ2-3; D gene: .; clone size: many
CDR3 DNA: TGTGCCAGCAGCCAAGAACGCAGGGACGAGCAGTACTTC; CDR3 protein: CASSQERRDEQYF; V gene: TRBV4-2; J gene: TRBJ2-7; D gene: .; clone size: few
CDR3 DNA: TGTGCCAGCAGAAACGACGAAGTGGAAGGAAACACCATATATTTT; CDR3 protein: CASRNDEVEGNTIYF; V gene: TRBV12-3/TRBV12-4; J gene: TRBJ1-3; D gene: .; clone size: .
CDR3 DNA: TGTGCCAGCAGTTTAGGCTATCTCACCGGGGACACTGAAGCTTTCTTT; CDR3 protein: CASSLGYLTGDTEAFF; V gene: TRBV12-3/TRBV12-4; J gene: TRBJ1-1; D gene: .; clone size: few
CDR3 DNA: TGTGCCAGCTCACGGTGGTCTTCCTACTATGGCTACACCTTC; CDR3 protein: CASSRWSSYYGYTF; V gene: TRBV18; J gene: TRBJ1-2; D gene: .; clone size: few
CDR3 DNA: TGTGCCAGCAGCTTATCCCCCAGCGGGGGGTACAATGAGCAGTTCTTC; CDR3 protein: CASSLSPSGGYNEQFF; V gene: TRBV7-3; J gene: TRBJ2-1; D gene: TRBD2; clone size: many
CDR3 DNA: TGTGCCAGCAGTTACTACGGGGGGGACTTCACCTTC; CDR3 protein: CASSYYGGDFTF; V gene: TRBV6-2/TRBV6-3; J gene: TRBJ1-2; D gene: .; clone size: .
CDR3 DNA: TGCAGCGGCGGACTAGCAGATCCACAAGAGACCCAGTACTTC; CDR3 protein: CSGGLADPQETQYF; V gene: TRBV29-1; J gene: TRBJ2-5; D gene: TRBD2; clone size: .
CDR3 DNA: TGTGCCAGCAGCTTATTTGCTCGCGGACTGGGTCCCGGGGAGCTGTTTTTT; CDR3 protein: CASSLFARGLGPGELFF; V gene: TRBV11-2; J gene: TRBJ2-2; D gene: .; clone size: few
CDR3 DNA: TGTGCCAGCAGTCCGACCCGGACAGGGTCTGAAGCACCCCTCCACTTT; CDR3 protein: CASSPTRTGSEAPLHF; V gene: TRBV12-3/TRBV12-4; J gene: TRBJ1-6; D gene: TRBD1; clone size: few
CDR3 DNA: TGTGCCAGCAGCCCCAGGACAGGGGAGGACGCCGGGGAGCTGTTTTTT; CDR3 protein: CASSPRTGEDAGELFF; V gene: TRBV7-9; J gene: TRBJ2-2; D gene: TRBD1; clone size: .
CDR3 DNA: TGCGCCAGCAGCCAAGAAGGGGGCGTAGGGGCCAACGTCCTGACTTTC; CDR3 protein: CASSQEGGVGANVLTF; V gene: TRBV4-1; J gene: TRBJ2-6; D gene: TRBD1; clone size: many
CDR3 DNA: TGTGCCAGCAGCTTATGGGTCGGGACAGCGGACAATCAGCCCCAGCATTTT; CDR3 protein: CASSLWVGTADNQPQHF; V gene: TRBV7-2; J gene: TRBJ1-5; D gene: TRBD1; clone size: .
CDR3 DNA: TGTGCCAGCAGCCAATTCCCTAGCGGGACGTCCAATGAGCAGTTCTTC; CDR3 protein: CASSQFPSGTSNEQFF; V gene: TRBV3-1; J gene: TRBJ2-1; D gene: TRBD2; clone size: .
CDR3 DNA: TGTGCCAGCAGCCTCCCTGGCACTTTAAACACCATATATTTT; CDR3 protein: CASSLPGTLNTIYF; V gene: TRBV14; J gene: TRBJ1-3; D gene: .; clone size: .
CDR3 DNA: TGTGCCAGCAGTGTAGCGGGGGGACGGACCCAGTACTTC; CDR3 protein: CASSVAGGRTQYF; V gene: TRBV6-1; J gene: TRBJ2-5; D gene: TRBD2; clone size: few
CDR3 DNA: TGTGCCAGCAGCCAAGATAGGACAGGGTGGGGTGAGCAGTTCTTC; CDR3 protein: CASSQDRTGWGEQFF; V gene: TRBV14; J gene: TRBJ2-1; D gene: TRBD1; clone size: few
CDR3 DNA: TGCAGCGTTGCGGTTTCTGGGGCCAACGTCCTGACTTTC; CDR3 protein: CSVAVSGANVLTF; V gene: TRBV29-1; J gene: TRBJ2-6; D gene: .; clone size: many
CDR3 DNA: TGTGCCAGCATCCAGGCCCACACTGAAGCTTTCTTT; CDR3 protein: CASIQAHTEAFF; V gene: TRBV6-6; J gene: TRBJ1-1; D gene: .; clone size: many
CDR3 DNA: TGTGCCAGCAGCTATTCAACTAACTATGGCTACACCTTC; CDR3 protein: CASSYSTNYGYTF; V gene: TRBV3-1; J gene: TRBJ1-2; D gene: .; clone size: .
CDR3 DNA: TGTGCCAGCACCCAGTACCGGGACAGTAATCAGCCCCAGCATTTT; CDR3 protein: CASTQYRDSNQPQHF; V gene: TRBV6-6; J gene: TRBJ1-5; D gene: TRBD1; clone size: .
CDR3 DNA: TGTGCCAGCAGCACCGGGACTAGGGCCTACGAGCAGTACTTC; CDR3 protein: CASSTGTRAYEQYF; V gene: TRBV6-2/TRBV6-3; J gene: TRBJ2-7; D gene: TRBD2; clone size: many
CDR3 DNA: TGTGCCAGCAGCACAGGGAGCAATCAGCCCCAGCATTTT; CDR3 protein: CASSTGSNQPQHF; V gene: TRBV6-4; J gene: TRBJ1-5; D gene: .; clone size: few
CDR3 DNA: TGTGCCAGCAGCTTAGTGGGTAGTTGGGAGACCCAGTACTTC; CDR3 protein: CASSLVGSWETQYF; V gene: TRBV7-2; J gene: TRBJ2-5; D gene: .; clone size: .
CDR3 DNA: TGTGCCAGCAGCTTAGCGCTTCGAGGGAGCGAGCAGTACTTC; CDR3 protein: CASSLALRGSEQYF; V gene: TRBV7-2; J gene: TRBJ2-7; D gene: .; clone size: few
CDR3 DNA: TGCGCCAGCAGTCAATGGCTAGCGGGGGGCTCCTACAATGAGCAGTTCTTC; CDR3 protein: CASSQWLAGGSYNEQFF; V gene: TRBV5-1; J gene: TRBJ2-1; D gene: TRBD2; clone size: .